This T cell receptor beta chain comes out of a study of cytomegalovirus exposure and HLA in healthy donors. Study-level results: CMV antigen specificity of three CMV-associated chains was confirmed in vitro.

To note about this clone: Its antigen is undetermined.

Sequenced by immunoSEQ multiplex PCR; TCRdb stores in-frame clones only, minus some. The profile covers tens of thousands of clones, with approximately 93% appearing a single time and approximately 1.5% taken by the ten largest. V lost 4 bases, J lost 8 bases, and 14 bases lay in between. The CDR3 extends over 13 amino acids. Germline V lookup: CDR1 KGHSY, CDR2 FQNENV. This receptor was taken from a man in his late teens or twenties in good health and CMV-seropositive. This chain links TRBV16 with TRBJ1-1; tentatively, D is TRBD1 (5 bases). Sequencing was carried out using PBMCs. The CDR3 loop is CASSPREPAEAFF. Written as DNA, the CDR3 is TGTGCCAGCAGCCCCAGGGAACCAGCCGAAGCTTTCTTT.